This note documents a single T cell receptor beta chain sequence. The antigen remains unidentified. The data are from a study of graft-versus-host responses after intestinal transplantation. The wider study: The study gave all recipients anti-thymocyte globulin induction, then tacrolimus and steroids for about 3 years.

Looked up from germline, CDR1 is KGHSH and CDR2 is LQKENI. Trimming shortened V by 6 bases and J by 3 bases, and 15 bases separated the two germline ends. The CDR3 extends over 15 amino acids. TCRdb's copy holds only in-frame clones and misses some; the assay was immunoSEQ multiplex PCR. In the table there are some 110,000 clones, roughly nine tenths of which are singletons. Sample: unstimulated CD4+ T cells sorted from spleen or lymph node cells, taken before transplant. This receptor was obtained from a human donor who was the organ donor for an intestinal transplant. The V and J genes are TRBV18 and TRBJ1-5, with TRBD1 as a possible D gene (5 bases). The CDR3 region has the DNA TGTGCCAGCTCTCCGAGCGGGGCCTCCAATCAGCCCCAGCATTTT. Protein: CASSPSGASNQPQHF.